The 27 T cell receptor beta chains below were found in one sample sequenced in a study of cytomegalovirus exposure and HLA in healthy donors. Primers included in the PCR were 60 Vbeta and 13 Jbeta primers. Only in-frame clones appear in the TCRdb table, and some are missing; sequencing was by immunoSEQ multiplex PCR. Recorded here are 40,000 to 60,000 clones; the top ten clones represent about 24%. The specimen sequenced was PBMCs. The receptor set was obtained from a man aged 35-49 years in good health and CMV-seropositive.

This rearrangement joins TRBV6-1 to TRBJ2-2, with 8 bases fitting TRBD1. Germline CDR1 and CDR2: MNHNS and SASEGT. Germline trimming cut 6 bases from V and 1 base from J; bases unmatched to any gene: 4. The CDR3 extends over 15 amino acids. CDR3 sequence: CASRRTGGNTGELFF. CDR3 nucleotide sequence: TGTGCCAGCAGGCGCACAGGGGGGAACACCGGGGAGCTGTTTTTT.

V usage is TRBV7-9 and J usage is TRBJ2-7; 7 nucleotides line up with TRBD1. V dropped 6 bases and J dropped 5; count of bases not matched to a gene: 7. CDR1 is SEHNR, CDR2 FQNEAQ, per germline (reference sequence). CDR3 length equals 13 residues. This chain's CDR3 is CASRGGPPNEQYF. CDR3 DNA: TGTGCCAGCAGAGGGGGCCCCCCAAACGAGCAGTACTTC.

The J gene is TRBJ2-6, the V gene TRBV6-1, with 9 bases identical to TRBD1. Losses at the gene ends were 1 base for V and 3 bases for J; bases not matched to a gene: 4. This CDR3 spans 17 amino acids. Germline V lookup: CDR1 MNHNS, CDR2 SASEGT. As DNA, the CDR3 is TGTGCCAGCAGTGAAGGACAGGGGGTGATTGGGGCCAACGTCCTGACTTTC. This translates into CASSEGQGVIGANVLTF.

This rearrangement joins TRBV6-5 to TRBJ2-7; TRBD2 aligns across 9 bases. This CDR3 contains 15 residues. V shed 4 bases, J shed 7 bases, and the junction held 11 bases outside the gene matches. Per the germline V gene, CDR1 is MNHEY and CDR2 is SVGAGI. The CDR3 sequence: CASSSLAGTNREQYF. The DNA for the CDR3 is TGTGCCAGCAGTTCCCTAGCGGGGACGAATCGGGAGCAGTACTTC.

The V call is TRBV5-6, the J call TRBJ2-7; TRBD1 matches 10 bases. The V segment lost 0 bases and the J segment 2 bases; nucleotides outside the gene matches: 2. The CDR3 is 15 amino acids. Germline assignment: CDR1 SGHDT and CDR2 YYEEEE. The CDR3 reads CASSLEGQGTYEQYF. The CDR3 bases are TGTGCCAGCAGCTTGGAGGGACAGGGGACCTACGAGCAGTACTTC.

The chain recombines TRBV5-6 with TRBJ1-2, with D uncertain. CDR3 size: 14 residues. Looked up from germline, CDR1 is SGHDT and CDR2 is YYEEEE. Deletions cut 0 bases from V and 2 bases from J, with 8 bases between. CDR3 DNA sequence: TGTGCCAGCAGCTTGGGAGAGGTAAACTATGGCTACACCTTC. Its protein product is CASSLGEVNYGYTF.

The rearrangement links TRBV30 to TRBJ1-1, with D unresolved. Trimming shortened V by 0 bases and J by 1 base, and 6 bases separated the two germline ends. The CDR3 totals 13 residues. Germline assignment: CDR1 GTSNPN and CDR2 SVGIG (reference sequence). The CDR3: CAWSVSRNTEAFF. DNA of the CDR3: TGTGCCTGGAGTGTAAGCCGGAACACTGAAGCTTTCTTT.

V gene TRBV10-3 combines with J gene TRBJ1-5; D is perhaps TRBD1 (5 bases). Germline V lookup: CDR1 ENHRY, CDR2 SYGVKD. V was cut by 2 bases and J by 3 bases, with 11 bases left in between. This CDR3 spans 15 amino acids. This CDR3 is CAISELRDSNQPQHF. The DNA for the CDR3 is TGTGCCATCAGTGAGCTCAGGGATTCCAATCAGCCCCAGCATTTT.

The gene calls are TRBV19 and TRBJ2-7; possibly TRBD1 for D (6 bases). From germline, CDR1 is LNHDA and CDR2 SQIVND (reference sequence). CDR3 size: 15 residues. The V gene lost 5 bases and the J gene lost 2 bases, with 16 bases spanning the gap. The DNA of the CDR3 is TGTGCCAGTAGTCCTCGGGACACTTCGGCCTACGAGCAGTACTTC. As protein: CASSPRDTSAYEQYF.

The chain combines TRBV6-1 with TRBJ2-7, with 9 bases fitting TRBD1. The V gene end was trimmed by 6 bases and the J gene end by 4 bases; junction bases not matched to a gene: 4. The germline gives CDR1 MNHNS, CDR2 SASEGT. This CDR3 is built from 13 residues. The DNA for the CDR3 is TGTGCCAGCAGGGGACAGGGTTCATACGAGCAGTACTTC. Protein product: CASRGQGSYEQYF.

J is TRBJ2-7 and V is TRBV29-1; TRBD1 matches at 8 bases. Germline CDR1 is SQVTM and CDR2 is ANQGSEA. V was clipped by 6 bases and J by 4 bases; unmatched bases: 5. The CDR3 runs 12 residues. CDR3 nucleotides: TGCAGCGTCCGGACAGGGAGGTACGAGCAGTACTTC. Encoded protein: CSVRTGRYEQYF.

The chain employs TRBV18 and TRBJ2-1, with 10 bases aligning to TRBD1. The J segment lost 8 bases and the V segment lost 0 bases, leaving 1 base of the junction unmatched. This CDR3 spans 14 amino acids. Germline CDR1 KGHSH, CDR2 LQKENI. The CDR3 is CASSPPTGGHEQFF. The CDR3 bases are TGTGCCAGCTCACCACCGACAGGGGGCCATGAGCAGTTCTTC. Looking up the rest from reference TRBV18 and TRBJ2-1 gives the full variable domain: NAGVMQNPRHLVRRRGQEARLRCSPMKGHSHVYWYRQLPEEGLKFMVYLQKENIIDESGMPKERFSAEFPKEGPSILRIQQVVRGDSAAYFCASSPPTGGHEQFFGPGTRLTVL.

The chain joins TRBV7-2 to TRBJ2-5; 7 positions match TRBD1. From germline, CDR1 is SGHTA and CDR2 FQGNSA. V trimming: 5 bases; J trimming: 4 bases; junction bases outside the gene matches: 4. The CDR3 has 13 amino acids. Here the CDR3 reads CASSDRVGETQYF. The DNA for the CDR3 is TGTGCCAGCAGCGACAGGGTCGGAGAGACCCAGTACTTC.

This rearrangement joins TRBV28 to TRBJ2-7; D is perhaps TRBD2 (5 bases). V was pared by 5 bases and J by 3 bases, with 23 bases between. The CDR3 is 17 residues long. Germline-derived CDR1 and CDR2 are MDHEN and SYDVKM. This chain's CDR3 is CASSLARDRERGYEQYF. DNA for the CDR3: TGTGCCAGCAGTCTTGCACGAGACCGGGAACGGGGCTACGAGCAGTACTTC.

CDR3 nucleotide sequence: TGTGCCAGCAGTGCCGGACAGGGAACTGGAAACACCATATATTTT. Protein product: CASSAGQGTGNTIYF. The chain joins TRBV6-6 to TRBJ1-3, with TRBD1 matching over 8 bases. Germline V gene data show CDR1 as MNHNY and CDR2 as SVGAGI (reference sequence). This CDR3 has 15 residues. V was pared by 5 bases and J by 2 bases, with 5 bases of the junction left unmatched.

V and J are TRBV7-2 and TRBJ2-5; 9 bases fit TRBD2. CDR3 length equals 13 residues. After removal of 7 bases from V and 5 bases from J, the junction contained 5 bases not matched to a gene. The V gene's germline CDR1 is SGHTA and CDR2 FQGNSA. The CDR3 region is CASKIAGAETQYF. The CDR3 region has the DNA TGTGCCAGCAAAATAGCGGGGGCGGAGACCCAGTACTTC.

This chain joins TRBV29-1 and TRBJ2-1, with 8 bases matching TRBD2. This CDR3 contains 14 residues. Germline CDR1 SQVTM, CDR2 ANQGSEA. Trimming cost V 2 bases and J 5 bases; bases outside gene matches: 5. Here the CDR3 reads CSVEKAGDHNEQFF. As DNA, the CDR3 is TGCAGCGTTGAAAAAGCGGGAGACCACAATGAGCAGTTCTTC.

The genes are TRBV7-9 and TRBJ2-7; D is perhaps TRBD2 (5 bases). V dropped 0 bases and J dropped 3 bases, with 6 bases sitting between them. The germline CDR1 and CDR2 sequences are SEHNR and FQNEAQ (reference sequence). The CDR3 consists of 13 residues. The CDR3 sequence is CASSLAGDYEQYF. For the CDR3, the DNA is TGTGCCAGCAGCTTAGCCGGGGACTACGAGCAGTACTTC.

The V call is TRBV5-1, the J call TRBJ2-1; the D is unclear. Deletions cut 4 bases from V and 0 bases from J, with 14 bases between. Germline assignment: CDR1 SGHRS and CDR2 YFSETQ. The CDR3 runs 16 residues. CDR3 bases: TGCGCCAGCAGCGCCCGACTGCAACGCTCCTACAATGAGCAGTTCTTC. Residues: CASSARLQRSYNEQFF.

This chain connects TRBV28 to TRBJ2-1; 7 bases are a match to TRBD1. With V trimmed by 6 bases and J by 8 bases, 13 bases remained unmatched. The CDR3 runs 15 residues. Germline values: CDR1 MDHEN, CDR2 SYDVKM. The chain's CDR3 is CASRDAMTGMDEQFF. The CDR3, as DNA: TGTGCCAGCAGGGACGCGATGACAGGGATGGATGAGCAGTTCTTC. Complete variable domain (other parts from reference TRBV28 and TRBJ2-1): DVKVTQSSRYLVKRTGEKVFLECVQDMDHENMFWYRQDPGLGLRLIYFSYDVKMKEKGDIPEGYSVSREKKERFSLILESASTNQTSMYLCASRDAMTGMDEQFFGPGTRLTVL.

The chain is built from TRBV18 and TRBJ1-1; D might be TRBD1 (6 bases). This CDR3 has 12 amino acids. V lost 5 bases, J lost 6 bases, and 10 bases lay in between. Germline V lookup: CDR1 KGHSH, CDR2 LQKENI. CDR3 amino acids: CASSTGGPEAFF. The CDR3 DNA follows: TGTGCCAGCTCAACGGGGGGCCCTGAAGCTTTCTTT.

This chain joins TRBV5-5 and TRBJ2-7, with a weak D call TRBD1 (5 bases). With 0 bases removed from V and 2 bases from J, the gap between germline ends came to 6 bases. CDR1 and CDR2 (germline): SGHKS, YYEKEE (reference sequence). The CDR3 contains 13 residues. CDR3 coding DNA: TGTGCCAGCAGCTTGGCAGGGACCTACGAGCAGTACTTC. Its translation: CASSLAGTYEQYF.

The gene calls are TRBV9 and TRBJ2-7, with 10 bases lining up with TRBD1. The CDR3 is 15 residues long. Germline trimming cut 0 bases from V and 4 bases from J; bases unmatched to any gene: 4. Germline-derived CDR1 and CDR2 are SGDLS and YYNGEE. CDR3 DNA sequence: TGTGCCAGCAGCGTAGGACTGGACAGGGGGTACGAGCAGTACTTC. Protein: CASSVGLDRGYEQYF.

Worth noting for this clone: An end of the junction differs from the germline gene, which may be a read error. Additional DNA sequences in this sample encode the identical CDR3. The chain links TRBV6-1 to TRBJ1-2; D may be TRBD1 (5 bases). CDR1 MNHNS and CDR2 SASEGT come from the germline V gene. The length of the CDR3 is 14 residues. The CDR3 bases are TGCGCCAGCATTAGGGCGGGGGTTAGCTATGGCTACACCTTC. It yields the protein CASIRAGVSYGYTF.

DNA of the CDR3: TGTGCCAGCTCGTACCGGGACAGGGGTGTTTCAGCCTACGAGCAGTACTTC. This encodes CASSYRDRGVSAYEQYF. The chain recombines TRBV18 with TRBJ2-7; 10 positions match TRBD1. Trimming took 6 bases from V and 2 from J; bases not matched to a gene: 13. Germline V lookup: CDR1 KGHSH, CDR2 LQKENI. The CDR3 contains 17 residues.

CDR3 protein: CASLDRVYGYTF. CDR3 DNA sequence: TGTGCCAGCCTCGACAGGGTCTATGGCTACACCTTC. V gene TRBV19 combines with J gene TRBJ1-2; 7 bases are shared with TRBD1. The CDR3 has 12 residues. Looked up from germline, CDR1 is LNHDA and CDR2 is SQIVND (reference sequence). V trimming: 9 bases; J trimming: 4 bases; junction bases outside the gene matches: 5.

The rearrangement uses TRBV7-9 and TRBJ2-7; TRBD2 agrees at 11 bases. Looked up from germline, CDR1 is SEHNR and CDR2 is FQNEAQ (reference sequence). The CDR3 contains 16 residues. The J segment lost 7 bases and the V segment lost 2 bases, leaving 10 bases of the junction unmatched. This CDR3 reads CASSLPPASGRWEQYF. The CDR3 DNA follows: TGTGCCAGCAGCTTACCCCCCGCTAGCGGGAGGTGGGAGCAGTACTTC.